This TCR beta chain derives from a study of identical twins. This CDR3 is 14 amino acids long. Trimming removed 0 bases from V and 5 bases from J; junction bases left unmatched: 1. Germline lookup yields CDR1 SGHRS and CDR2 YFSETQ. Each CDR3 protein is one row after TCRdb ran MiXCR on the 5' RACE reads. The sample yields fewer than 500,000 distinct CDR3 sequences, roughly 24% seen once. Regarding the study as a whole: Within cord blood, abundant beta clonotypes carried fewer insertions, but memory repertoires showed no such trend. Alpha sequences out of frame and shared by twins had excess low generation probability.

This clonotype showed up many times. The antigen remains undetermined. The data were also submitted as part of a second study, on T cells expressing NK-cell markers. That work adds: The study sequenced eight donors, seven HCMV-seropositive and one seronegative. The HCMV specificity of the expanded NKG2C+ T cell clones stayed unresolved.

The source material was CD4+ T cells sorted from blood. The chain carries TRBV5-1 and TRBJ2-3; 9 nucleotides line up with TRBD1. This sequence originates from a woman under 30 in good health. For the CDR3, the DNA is TGCGCCAGCAGCTTGGGACAGGGGGGAGATACGCAGTATTTT. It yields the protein CASSLGQGGDTQYF.